A single sample gave rise to the 11 T cell receptor beta chains below, sequenced in a study of cytomegalovirus exposure and HLA in healthy donors. Primers included in the PCR were 60 Vbeta and 13 Jbeta primers. Profiling relied on immunoSEQ multiplex PCR, and the TCRdb table lists in-frame clones only, not all of them. The data show approximately 78,000 clones, approximately 88% seen once. Sequencing used PBMCs. These receptors all come from a woman aged 45 to 65 in good health and CMV-seronegative.

The chain employs TRBV4-1 and TRBJ2-6, with D perhaps TRBD2 (5 bases). Per the germline V gene, CDR1 is MGHRA and CDR2 is YSYEKL. V dropped 0 bases and J dropped 4 bases, with 13 bases sitting between them. This CDR3 contains 17 residues. The CDR3 reads CASSQDWPRAGANVLTF. Here the CDR3 DNA reads TGCGCCAGCAGCCAAGATTGGCCGAGGGCCGGGGCCAACGTCCTGACTTTC.

The rearrangement joins TRBV19 to TRBJ1-1; possibly TRBD1 for D (5 bases). Germline CDR1 is LNHDA and CDR2 is SQIVND (reference sequence). Trimming took 1 base from V and 5 from J, leaving 14 bases between them. The CDR3 has 15 amino acids. CDR3: CASSIVGGVGTEAFF. The CDR3 DNA reads TGTGCCAGTAGTATAGTAGGAGGGGTCGGGACTGAAGCTTTCTTT.

J is TRBJ1-1 and V is TRBV6-5, with 9 bases lining up with TRBD1. CDR3 length: 15 amino acids. The junction had 8 bases not matched to a gene; V was cut back by 5 bases and J by 4 bases. Germline assignment: CDR1 MNHEY and CDR2 SVGAGI. The CDR3 protein is CASSLRGQGSTEAFF. In DNA, the CDR3 is TGTGCCAGCAGTCTACGGGGACAGGGCAGCACTGAAGCTTTCTTT.

V is TRBV6-6 and J is TRBJ2-7; D gene ambiguous. V was pared by 6 bases and J by 4 bases, with 16 bases between. From germline, CDR1 is MNHNY and CDR2 SVGAGI (reference sequence). The CDR3 spans 14 residues. The CDR3 spells CASSSSLVGYEQYV. CDR3 DNA: TGTGCCAGCAGCTCATCACTCGTCGGGTACGAGCAGTACGTC.

Only a few counts were recorded for this clone. DNA for the CDR3: TGTGCCAGCAGCTTAGTCCCAACTGAAGCTTTCTTT. It codes for CASSLVPTEAFF. The V call is TRBV11-2, the J call TRBJ1-1; D is uncertain. The CDR3 sequence is 12 residues long. The germline V gene has CDR1 SGHAT and CDR2 FQNNGV. With 1 base removed from V and 5 bases from J, the gap between germline ends came to 5 bases.

The chain recombines TRBV6-5 with TRBJ1-6, with 9 bases aligning to TRBD1. The V gene's germline CDR1 is MNHEY and CDR2 SVGAGI. V was pared by 7 bases and J by 13 bases, with 14 bases of the junction left unmatched. The CDR3 totals 15 residues. CDR3 loop: CASTSRGQGSQPLHF. DNA for the CDR3: TGTGCCAGCACCTCGCGGGGACAGGGTTCCCAGCCCCTCCACTTT.

This clone is a singleton in its sample. The V call is TRBV9, the J call TRBJ2-2, with 7 bases matching TRBD1. This CDR3 has 15 residues. Germline lookup yields CDR1 SGDLS and CDR2 YYNGEE. Trimming cost V 3 bases and J 0 bases; bases outside gene matches: 2. CDR3 sequence (DNA): TGTGCCAGCAGCGGGGGACAGACGAACACCGGGGAGCTGTTTTTT. Protein sequence: CASSGGQTNTGELFF.

The DNA for the CDR3 is TGTGCCAGCAGTTTTGAGACAGGGGTGAGTCAGCCCCAGCATTTT. Translating it yields CASSFETGVSQPQHF. The V call is TRBV28, the J call TRBJ1-5; 8 bases line up with TRBD1. The V gene end was trimmed by 3 bases and the J gene end by 6 bases; junction bases not matched to a gene: 7. The CDR3 is 15 amino acids. CDR1 MDHEN and CDR2 SYDVKM come from the germline V gene.

CDR3 nucleotide sequence: TGTGCCAGCAGTGCAGCGGGAGGGCGGACAGATACGCAGTATTTT. It is translated as CASSAAGGRTDTQYF. V is TRBV6-1 and J is TRBJ2-3, with 10 bases aligning to TRBD2. The CDR3 is 15 residues long. V shed 4 bases and J 3 bases; nucleotides not matched to a gene: 4. The germline CDR1 and CDR2 sequences are MNHNS and SASEGT.

The rearrangement uses TRBV27 and TRBJ2-1; possible D gene TRBD2, 5 bases. Germline V gene lookup returns CDR1 MNHEY and CDR2 SMNVEV (reference sequence). The V and J ends lost 4 bases and 0 bases respectively, with 10 bases between them. This CDR3 comprises 15 residues. CDR3: CASSSYRDSYNEQFF. Here the CDR3 DNA reads TGTGCCAGCAGTTCCTACCGGGACTCCTACAATGAGCAGTTCTTC.

V and J are TRBV21-1 and TRBJ2-1; TRBD2 reflects the table's D call only, with no check against the DNA. TRBV21-1 is a listed pseudogene. The length of the CDR3 is 12 residues. This chain's CDR3 is CASSMKGGEQFF. Here the CDR3 DNA reads TGTGCCAGCAGCATGAAGGGAGGCGAGCAGTTCTTC.